The source of this T cell receptor (beta chain) is a study of graft-versus-host responses after intestinal transplantation. Study as a whole: Isolated intestinal, liver-intestinal, or multivisceral transplants had been given to the recipients. Anti-thymocyte globulin induction was given to all recipients, followed by tacrolimus and steroids for about 3 years. Study-level findings and limits: Recipient marrow contained GvH clones, some of which appeared first in ileum or blood.

Profiled with immunoSEQ multiplex PCR; TCRdb holds only in-frame clones, not every one. The sample shows 80,000 to 95,000 clones, roughly 91% of them seen only once. CDR1 is MNHNY, CDR2 SVGAGI, per germline (reference sequence). V gave up 2 bases and J gave up 8 bases, with 9 bases separating them. There are 13 residues in the CDR3. To note about this clone: As yet, its antigen is unknown.

The sequence was obtained from a human donor who received an intestinal transplant. J is TRBJ2-2 and V is TRBV6-6; no clear D. The specimen comprised unstimulated CD8+ T cells sorted from spleen or lymph node cells, sampled before intestinal transplant. Here the CDR3 reads CASSYPQAGELFF. In DNA, the CDR3 is TGTGCCAGCAGTTACCCGCAGGCTGGGGAGCTGTTTTTT.